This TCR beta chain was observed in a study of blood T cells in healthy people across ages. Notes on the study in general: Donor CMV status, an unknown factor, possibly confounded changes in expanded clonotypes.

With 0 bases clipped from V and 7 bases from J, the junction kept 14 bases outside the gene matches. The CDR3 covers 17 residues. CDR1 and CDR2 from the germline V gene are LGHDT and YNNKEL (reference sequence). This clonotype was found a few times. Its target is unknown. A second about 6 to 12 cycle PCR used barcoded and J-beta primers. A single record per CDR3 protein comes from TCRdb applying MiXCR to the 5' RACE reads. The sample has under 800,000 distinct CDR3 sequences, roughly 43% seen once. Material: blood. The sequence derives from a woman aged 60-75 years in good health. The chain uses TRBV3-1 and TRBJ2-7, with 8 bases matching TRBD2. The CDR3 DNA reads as TGTGCCAGCAGCCAAGACGTCTCGCCGGGGGGGCCAGGGGAGCAGTACTTC. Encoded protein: CASSQDVSPGGPGEQYF.